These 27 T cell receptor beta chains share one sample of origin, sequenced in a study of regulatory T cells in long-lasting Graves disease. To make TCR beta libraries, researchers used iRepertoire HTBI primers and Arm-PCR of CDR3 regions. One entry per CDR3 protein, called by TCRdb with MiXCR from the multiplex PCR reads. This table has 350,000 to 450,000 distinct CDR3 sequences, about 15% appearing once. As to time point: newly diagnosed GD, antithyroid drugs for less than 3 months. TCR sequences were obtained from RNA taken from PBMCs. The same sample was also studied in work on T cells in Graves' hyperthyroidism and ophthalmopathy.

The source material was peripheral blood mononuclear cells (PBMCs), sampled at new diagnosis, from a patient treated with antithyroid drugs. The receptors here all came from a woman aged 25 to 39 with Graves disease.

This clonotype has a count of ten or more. The CDR3 bases are TGTGCCAGCAGTACTGGACAGTATAGCAATCAGCCCCAGCATTTT. Its translation: CASSTGQYSNQPQHF. This sequence joins TRBV5-5 and TRBJ1-5; D perhaps matches TRBD1 (6 bases). V lost 5 bases to trimming and J lost 0 bases, with 12 bases between them. CDR3 size: 15 residues. Looked up from germline, CDR1 is SGHKS and CDR2 is YYEKEE (reference sequence).

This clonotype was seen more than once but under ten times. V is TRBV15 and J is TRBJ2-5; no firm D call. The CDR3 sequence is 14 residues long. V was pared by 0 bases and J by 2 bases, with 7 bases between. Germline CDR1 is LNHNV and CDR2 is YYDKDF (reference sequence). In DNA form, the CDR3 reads TGTGCCACCAGCAGAGATGAAAGACAAGAGACCCAGTACTTC. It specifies CATSRDERQETQYF.

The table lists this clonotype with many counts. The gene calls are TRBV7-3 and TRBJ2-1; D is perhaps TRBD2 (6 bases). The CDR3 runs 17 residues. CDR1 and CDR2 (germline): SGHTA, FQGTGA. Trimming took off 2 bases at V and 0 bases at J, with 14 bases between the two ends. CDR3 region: CASSLGSGRSSYNEQFF. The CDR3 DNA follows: TGTGCCAGCAGCTTAGGGAGCGGGCGGAGCTCCTACAATGAGCAGTTCTTC. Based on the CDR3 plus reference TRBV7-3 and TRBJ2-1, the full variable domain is GAGVSQTPSNKVTEKGKYVELRCDPISGHTALYWYRQSLGQGPEFLIYFQGTGAADDSGLPNDRFFAVRPEGSVSTLKIQRTERGDSAVYLCASSLGSGRSSYNEQFFGPGTRLTVL.

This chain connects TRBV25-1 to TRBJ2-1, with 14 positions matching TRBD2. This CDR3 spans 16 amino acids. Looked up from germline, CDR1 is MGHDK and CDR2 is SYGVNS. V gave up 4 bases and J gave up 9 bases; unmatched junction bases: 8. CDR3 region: CASSAGLAGVRVEQFF. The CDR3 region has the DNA TGTGCCAGCAGTGCGGGACTAGCGGGAGTTCGAGTTGAGCAGTTCTTC.

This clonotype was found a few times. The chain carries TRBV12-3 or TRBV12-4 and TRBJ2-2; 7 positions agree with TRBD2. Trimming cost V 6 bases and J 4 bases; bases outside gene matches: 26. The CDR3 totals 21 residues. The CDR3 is CASRPPLVGPGLVRITGELFF. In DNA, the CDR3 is TGTGCCAGCAGGCCCCCCTTGGTAGGCCCCGGACTAGTTCGGATCACCGGGGAGCTGTTTTTT.

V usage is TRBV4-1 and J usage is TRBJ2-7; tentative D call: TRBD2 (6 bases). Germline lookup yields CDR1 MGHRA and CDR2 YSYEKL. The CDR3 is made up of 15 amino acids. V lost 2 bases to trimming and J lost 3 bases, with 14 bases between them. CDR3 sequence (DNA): TGCGCCAGCAGCCAAACACCGGGACTTATCTACGAGCAGTACTTC. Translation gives CASSQTPGLIYEQYF.

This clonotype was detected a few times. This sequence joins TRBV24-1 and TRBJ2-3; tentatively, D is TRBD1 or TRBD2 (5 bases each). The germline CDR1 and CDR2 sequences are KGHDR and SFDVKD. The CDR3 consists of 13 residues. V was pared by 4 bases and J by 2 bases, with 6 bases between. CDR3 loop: CATSDGATDTQYF. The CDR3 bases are TGTGCCACCAGTGACGGGGCCACAGATACGCAGTATTTT.

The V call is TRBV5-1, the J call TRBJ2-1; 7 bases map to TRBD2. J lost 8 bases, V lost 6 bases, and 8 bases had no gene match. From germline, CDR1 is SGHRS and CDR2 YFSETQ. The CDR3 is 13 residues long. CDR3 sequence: CASKPTSNHEQFF. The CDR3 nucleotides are TGCGCCAGCAAACCGACTAGCAACCATGAGCAGTTCTTC.

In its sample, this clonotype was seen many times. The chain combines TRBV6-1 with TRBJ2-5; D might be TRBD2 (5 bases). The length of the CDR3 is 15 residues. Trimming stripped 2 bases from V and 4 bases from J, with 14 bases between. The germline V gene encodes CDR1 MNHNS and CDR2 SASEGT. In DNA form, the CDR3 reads TGTGCCAGCAGTGAACGAGCGGACTGGGGAGAGACCCAGTACTTC. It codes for CASSERADWGETQYF.

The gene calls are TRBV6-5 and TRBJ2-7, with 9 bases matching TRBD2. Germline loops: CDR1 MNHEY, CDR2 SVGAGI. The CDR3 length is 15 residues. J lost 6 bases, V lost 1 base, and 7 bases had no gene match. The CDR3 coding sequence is TGTGCCAGCAGTTACTGGCGGGAGGGCCTACTCGAGCAGTACTTC. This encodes CASSYWREGLLEQYF.

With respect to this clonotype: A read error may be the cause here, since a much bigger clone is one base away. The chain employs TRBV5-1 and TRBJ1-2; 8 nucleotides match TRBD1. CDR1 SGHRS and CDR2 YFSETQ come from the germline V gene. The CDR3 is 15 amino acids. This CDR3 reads CASSFGSGGNYGSTF. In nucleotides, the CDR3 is TGCGCCAGCAGCTTCGGTTCAGGGGGCAACTATGGCTCCACCTTC.

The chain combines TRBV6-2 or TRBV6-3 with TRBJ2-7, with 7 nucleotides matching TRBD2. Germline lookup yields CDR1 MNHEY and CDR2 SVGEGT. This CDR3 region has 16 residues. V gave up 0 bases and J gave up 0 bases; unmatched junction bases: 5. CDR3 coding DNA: TGTGCCAGCAGTTACTCACTAGCGAGTCGCTCCTACGAGCAGTACTTC. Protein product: CASSYSLASRSYEQYF.

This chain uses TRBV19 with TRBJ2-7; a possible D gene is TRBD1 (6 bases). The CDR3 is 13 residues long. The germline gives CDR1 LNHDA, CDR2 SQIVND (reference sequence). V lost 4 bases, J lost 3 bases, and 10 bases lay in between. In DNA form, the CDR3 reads TGTGCCAGTAGTAAGACAGGATTCTACGAGCAGTACTTC. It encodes CASSKTGFYEQYF.

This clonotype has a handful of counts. CDR3 DNA sequence: TGCAGCGTTGATGGTTTGGCAGGGCAGGGAAACACCATATATTTT. It yields the protein CSVDGLAGQGNTIYF. The V call is TRBV29-1, the J call TRBJ1-3; possible D gene TRBD1, 5 bases. V lost 3 bases to trimming and J lost 4 bases, with 16 bases between them. The CDR3 length is 15 residues. Per germline, CDR1 SQVTM and CDR2 ANQGSEA.

CDR3 in DNA: TGCAGCGTGGGGGTAGGGCCTTCAGGTGAAAAACTGTTTTTT. Its translation: CSVGVGPSGEKLFF. The chain is built from TRBV29-1 and TRBJ1-4; D is perhaps TRBD1 (5 bases). The CDR3 is made up of 14 amino acids. V lost 6 bases and J 7 bases, leaving 18 bases between the germline ends. Germline assignment: CDR1 SQVTM and CDR2 ANQGSEA.

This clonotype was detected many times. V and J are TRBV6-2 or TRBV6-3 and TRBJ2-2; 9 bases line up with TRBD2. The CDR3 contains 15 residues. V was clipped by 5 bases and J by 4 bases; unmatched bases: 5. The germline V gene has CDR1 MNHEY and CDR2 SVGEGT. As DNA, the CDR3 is TGTGCCAGCAGTCTAGCGGGGCGGCTCACCGGGGAGCTGTTTTTT. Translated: CASSLAGRLTGELFF.

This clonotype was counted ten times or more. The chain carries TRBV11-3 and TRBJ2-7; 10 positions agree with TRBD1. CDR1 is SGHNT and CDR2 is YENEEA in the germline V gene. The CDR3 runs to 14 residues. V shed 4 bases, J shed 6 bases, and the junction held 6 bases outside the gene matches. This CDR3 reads CASSSRDRGAEQYF. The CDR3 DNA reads TGTGCCAGCAGCTCCCGGGACAGGGGCGCCGAGCAGTACTTC. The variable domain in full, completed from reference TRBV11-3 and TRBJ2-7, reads EAGVVQSPRYKIIEKKQPVAFWCNPISGHNTLYWYLQNLGQGPELLIRYENEEAVDDSQLPKDRFSAERLKGVDSTLKIQPAELGDSAVYLCASSSRDRGAEQYFGPGTRLTVT.

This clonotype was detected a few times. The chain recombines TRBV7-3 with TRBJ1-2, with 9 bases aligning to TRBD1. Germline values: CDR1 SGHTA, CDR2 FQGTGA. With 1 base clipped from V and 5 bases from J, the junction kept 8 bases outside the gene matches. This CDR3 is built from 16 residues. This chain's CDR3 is CASSLRAGDREYGYTF. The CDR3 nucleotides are TGTGCCAGCAGCTTAAGGGCAGGGGACAGGGAGTATGGCTACACCTTC.

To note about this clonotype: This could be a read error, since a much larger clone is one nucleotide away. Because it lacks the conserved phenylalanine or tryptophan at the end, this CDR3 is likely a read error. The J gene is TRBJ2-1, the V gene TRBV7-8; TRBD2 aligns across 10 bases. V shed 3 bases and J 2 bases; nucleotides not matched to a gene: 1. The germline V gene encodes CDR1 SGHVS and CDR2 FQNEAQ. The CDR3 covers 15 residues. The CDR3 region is CASSFLAGAYNEQFS. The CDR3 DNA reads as TGTGCCAGCAGCTTTCTAGCGGGAGCCTACAATGAGCAGTTCTCC.

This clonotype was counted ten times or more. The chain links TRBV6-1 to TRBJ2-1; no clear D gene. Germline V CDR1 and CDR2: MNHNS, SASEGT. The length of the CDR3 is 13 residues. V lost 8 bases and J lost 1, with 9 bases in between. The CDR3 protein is CASAYRSYNEQFF. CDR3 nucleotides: TGTGCCAGCGCGTACCGATCCTACAATGAGCAGTTCTTC.

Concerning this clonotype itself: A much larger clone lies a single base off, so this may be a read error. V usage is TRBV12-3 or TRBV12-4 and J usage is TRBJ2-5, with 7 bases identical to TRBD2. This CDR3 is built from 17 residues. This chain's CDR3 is CASSPSTPGTKQEAQYF. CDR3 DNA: TGTGCCAGCAGTCCCTCCACCCCCGGGACTAAACAAGAGGCCCAGTACTTC.

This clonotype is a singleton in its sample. The CDR3 spells CASSIALYDGYTF. CDR3 in DNA: TGTGCCAGTAGTATAGCACTCTATGATGGCTACACCTTC. The chain employs TRBV19 and TRBJ1-2; D gene unclear. The CDR3 extends over 13 amino acids. V was clipped by 1 base and J by 6 bases, with 9 bases between them. CDR1 is LNHDA and CDR2 is SQIVND in the germline V gene (reference sequence).

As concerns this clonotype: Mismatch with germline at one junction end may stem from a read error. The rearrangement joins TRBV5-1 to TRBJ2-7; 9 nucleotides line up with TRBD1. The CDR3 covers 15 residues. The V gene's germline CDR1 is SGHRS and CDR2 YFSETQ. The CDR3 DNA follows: TGTGCCAGCAGCGTAGGACAGGGGTCAGCCTACGAGCAGTACTTC. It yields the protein CASSVGQGSAYEQYF.

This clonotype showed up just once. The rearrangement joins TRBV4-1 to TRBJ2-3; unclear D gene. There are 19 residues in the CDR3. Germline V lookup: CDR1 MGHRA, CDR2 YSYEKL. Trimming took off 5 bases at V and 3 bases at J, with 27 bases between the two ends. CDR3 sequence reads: CASSKGSIRTDRRTDTQYF. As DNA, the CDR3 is TGCGCCAGCAGCAAAGGATCCATAAGAACGGATCGGCGTACAGATACGCAGTATTTT.

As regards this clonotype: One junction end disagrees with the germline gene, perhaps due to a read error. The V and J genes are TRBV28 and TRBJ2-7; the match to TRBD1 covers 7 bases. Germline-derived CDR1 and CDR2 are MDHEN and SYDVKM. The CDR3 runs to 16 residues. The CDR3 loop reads CASSSQDRVSSYEQCF. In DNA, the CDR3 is TGTGCCAGCAGTTCCCAAGACAGGGTCTCCTCCTACGAGCAGTGCTTC.

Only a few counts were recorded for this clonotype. This chain's CDR3 is CSVGEGVSKNIQYF. In nucleotides, the CDR3 is TGCAGCGTTGGAGAGGGGGTGAGCAAAAACATTCAGTACTTC. The chain combines TRBV29-1 with TRBJ2-4; maybe TRBD1 (6 bases). The CDR3 is made up of 14 amino acids. From germline, CDR1 is SQVTM and CDR2 ANQGSEA. V was cut by 4 bases and J by 3 bases, with 13 bases left in between.

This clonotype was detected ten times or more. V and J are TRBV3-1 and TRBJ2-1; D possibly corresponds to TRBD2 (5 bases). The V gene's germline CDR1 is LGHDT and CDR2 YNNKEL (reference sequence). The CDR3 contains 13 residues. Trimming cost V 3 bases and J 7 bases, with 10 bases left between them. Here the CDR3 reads CASSHGVRNEQFF. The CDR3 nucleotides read TGTGCCAGCAGCCACGGGGTCAGGAATGAGCAGTTCTTC.